This T cell receptor (beta chain) was recorded in a study of sequential checkpoint blockade in melanoma. Study summary: Approximately 20 patients had tumor biopsies before treatment and at week 13.

The treatment was: randomized to nivolumab then ipilimumab (arm A) or the reverse (arm B). Sequencing used immunoSEQ multiplex PCR; TCRdb keeps in-frame clones, though not all of them. Of about 5,000 clones listed, about 30% are singletons. General study results and limits: Patients with week-13 increases in T-cell fraction and clonality benefited about 30 times more often.

In the case of this clone: Its antigen is not known.

With 6 bases clipped from V and 2 bases from J, the junction kept 4 bases outside the gene matches. The CDR3 is 15 residues long. Germline-derived CDR1 and CDR2 are MNHGY and SAAAGT. V and J are TRBV6-8 and TRBJ2-7; 13 bases are a match to TRBD2. Source: tumor tissue (inferred from file names), taken from a patient given nivolumab and ipilimumab in sequence. The source is a human donor with melanoma. The CDR3 DNA follows: TGTGCCAGCAGGAGGACTAGCGGGAGTCCCTACGAGCAGTACTTC. Translating gives CASRRTSGSPYEQYF.